These 18 T cell receptor beta chains came from one sample sequenced in a study of blood T cell repertoires in COVID-19. Repertoires were generated with immunoSEQ multiplex PCR, while TCRdb's copy carries only in-frame clones and drops some. The sample includes over 150,000 clones, approximately 80% of them seen just once. The sample consisted of peripheral blood. All receptors derive from a woman of 80 years or more with active or convalescent COVID-19.

This chain connects TRBV4-1 to TRBJ1-5, with D possibly matching TRBD1 (6 bases). V lost 0 bases and J lost 0, with 21 bases in between. The CDR3 runs to 20 residues. Looked up from germline, CDR1 is MGHRA and CDR2 is YSYEKL. The CDR3 loop reads CASSQDKDSADSYSNQPQHF. The CDR3, as DNA: TGCGCCAGCAGCCAAGACAAGGACAGCGCCGACTCATATAGCAATCAGCCCCAGCATTTT.

This chain joins TRBV6-5 and TRBJ2-7; possibly TRBD1 for D (7 bases). This CDR3 comprises 15 residues. The germline gives CDR1 MNHEY, CDR2 SVGAGI. Trimming stripped 4 bases from V and 4 bases from J, with 17 bases between. CDR3 protein: CASSLSRGAVYEQYF. DNA for the CDR3: TGTGCCAGCAGTTTGTCCAGGGGGGCAGTGTACGAGCAGTACTTC.

The V gene is TRBV15, the J gene TRBJ1-3; the D gene is possibly TRBD1 (5 bases). The CDR3 sequence is 16 residues long. Trimming stripped 3 bases from V and 0 bases from J, with 12 bases between. Germline V gives CDR1 LNHNV, CDR2 YYDKDF (reference sequence). The CDR3 DNA sequence: TGTGCCACCAGCAGGGACATCCCTAACTCTGGAAACACCATATATTTT. Amino acid sequence: CATSRDIPNSGNTIYF.

This clone occurred once. The rearrangement joins TRBV11-3 to TRBJ1-2, with a weak D call TRBD1 (5 bases). Germline V gives CDR1 SGHNT, CDR2 YENEEA. The V gene lost 5 bases and the J gene lost 8 bases, with 21 bases spanning the gap. CDR3 length: 15 residues. CDR3: CASSPGTQGRGGYTF. The CDR3 DNA reads as TGTGCCAGCAGCCCTGGTACTCAGGGCCGTGGAGGCTACACCTTC.

The chain has TRBV10-3 and TRBJ2-5; TRBD2 matches at 11 bases. The CDR3 sequence is 15 residues long. Germline CDR1 and CDR2: ENHRY and SYGVKD. V shed 7 bases and J 4 bases; nucleotides not matched to a gene: 8. Here the CDR3 DNA reads TGTGCCATCACTGTAGCGGGGGGGCCTTTAGAGACCCAGTACTTC. Its protein product is CAITVAGGPLETQYF.

The chain couples TRBV27 to TRBJ2-4; D might be TRBD2 (5 bases). Germline lookup yields CDR1 MNHEY and CDR2 SMNVEV (reference sequence). V lost 0 bases, J lost 8 bases, and 14 bases lay in between. The CDR3 runs 15 residues. CDR3 sequence reads: CASSLSGVGLDIQYF. The CDR3, as DNA: TGTGCCAGCAGTTTATCCGGGGTTGGGTTGGACATTCAGTACTTC.

The CDR3 DNA sequence: TGTGCCAGCAGTCCAGGGGGCGGCTACACCTTC. Translation: CASSPGGGYTF. The rearrangement uses TRBV2 and TRBJ1-2; 8 nucleotides align to TRBD1. Germline V gene data show CDR1 as SNHLY and CDR2 as FYNNEI. V trimming: 5 bases; J trimming: 8 bases; junction bases outside the gene matches: 1. The CDR3 contains 11 residues.

The V and J genes are TRBV7-2 and TRBJ2-5; 8 bases agree with TRBD1. The CDR3 spans 14 residues. Per germline, CDR1 SGHTA and CDR2 FQGNSA. V trimming: 5 bases; J trimming: 5 bases; junction bases outside the gene matches: 7. CDR3 in DNA: TGTGCCAGCAGCCCGACAGGGGTACGGGAGACCCAGTACTTC. It is translated as CASSPTGVRETQYF.

This clone appeared once. The CDR3 DNA reads as TGTGCCAGCTCACGTCTTCCGGGACAGGACTCTGGGGCCAACGTCCTGACTTTC. Translated, it gives CASSRLPGQDSGANVLTF. This sequence joins TRBV18 and TRBJ2-6; 8 bases map to TRBD1. The length of the CDR3 is 18 residues. Per germline, CDR1 KGHSH and CDR2 LQKENI. The V gene end was trimmed by 4 bases and the J gene end by 0 bases; junction bases not matched to a gene: 8.

This clone was seen a handful of times. This chain uses TRBV3-1 (or the pseudogene TRBV3-2) with TRBJ2-5, with D perhaps matching TRBD1 (5 bases). This CDR3 contains 15 residues. The ends were cut back, 1 base at V and 5 bases at J, with 14 bases in the middle. Germline V gene sequence: CDR1 LGHDT, CDR2 YNNKEL (reference sequence). The CDR3 sequence is CASSQAPASGETQYF. CDR3 bases: TGTGCCAGCAGCCAAGCCCCGGCCTCAGGGGAGACCCAGTACTTC.

V and J are TRBV30 and TRBJ2-5; 7 bases agree with TRBD1. The CDR3 runs to 13 residues. Trimming at V came to 5 bases and at J to 5 bases, leaving 8 bases not matched to a gene. The V gene's germline CDR1 is GTSNPN and CDR2 SVGIG (reference sequence). CDR3 bases: TGTGCCTGGGGGACAGACTTTAGGGAGACCCAGTACTTC. It codes for CAWGTDFRETQYF.

The chain joins TRBV10-3 to TRBJ1-1; D unresolved. In germline, CDR1 is ENHRY, CDR2 SYGVKD. There are 15 residues in the CDR3. Trimming took 0 bases from V and 4 from J, leaving 12 bases between them. The DNA of the CDR3 is TGTGCCATCAGTGAGTCGGAGGGTTCGGGCACTGAAGCTTTCTTT. It translates to CAISESEGSGTEAFF.

The CDR3 region has the DNA TGTGCCAGCAGCTTACCCCGGGACTACCGCCCCTACGAGCAGTACTTC. This sequence encodes CASSLPRDYRPYEQYF. The rearrangement uses TRBV5-6 and TRBJ2-7; 7 bases agree with TRBD2. Germline values: CDR1 SGHDT, CDR2 YYEEEE. Trimming at V came to 2 bases and at J to 2 bases, leaving 10 bases not matched to a gene. This CDR3 is 16 amino acids long.

The gene calls are TRBV5-8 and TRBJ2-3; 7 nucleotides match TRBD1. J lost 3 bases, V lost 5 bases, and 6 bases had no gene match. The CDR3 is 14 amino acids. Germline V gene data show CDR1 as SGHTS and CDR2 as YDEGEE. CDR3: CASSHGQDTDTQYF. The CDR3 nucleotides are TGTGCCAGCAGTCACGGACAGGATACAGATACGCAGTATTTT. Variable domain in full (rest from reference TRBV5-8 and TRBJ2-3): EAGVTQSPTHLIKTRGQQATLRCSPISGHTSVYWYQQALGLGLQFLLWYDEGEERNRGNFPPRFSGRQFPNYSSELNVNALELEDSALYLCASSHGQDTDTQYFGPGTRLTVL.

V is TRBV6-5 and J is TRBJ2-5; TRBD2 aligns across 9 bases. In germline, CDR1 is MNHEY, CDR2 SVGAGI. V lost 0 bases, J lost 5 bases, and 7 bases stayed unmatched. This CDR3 is 16 amino acids long. The CDR3 bases are TGTGCCAGCAGTTACTCTAGCGGGGGAGGGCAGGAGACCCAGTACTTC. Residues: CASSYSSGGGQETQYF.

Turning to this clone: Distinct nucleotide sequences in the sample also encode this CDR3. The chain is built from TRBV7-2 and TRBJ1-1, with 8 bases matching TRBD1. Trimming took 5 bases from V and 5 from J; bases not matched to a gene: 4. Looked up from germline, CDR1 is SGHTA and CDR2 is FQGNSA. The CDR3 runs to 13 residues. The DNA of the CDR3 is TGTGCCAGCAGCCTCACAGGGGGTACTGAAGCTTTCTTT. Translation: CASSLTGGTEAFF.

The chain couples TRBV24-1 to TRBJ2-7; tentative D call: TRBD2 (6 bases). The V end lost 3 bases, the J end lost 0 bases, and 20 bases lay between the germline ends. CDR3 size: 18 residues. CDR1 and CDR2 (germline): KGHDR, SFDVKD. As DNA, the CDR3 is TGTGCCACCAGTGATGCCAGACCGGGACTGCAGAGCTCCTACGAGCAGTACTTC. Its translation is CATSDARPGLQSSYEQYF.

J is TRBJ1-1 and V is TRBV5-6, with D perhaps matching TRBD1 (6 bases). The length of the CDR3 is 14 residues. Germline CDR1 reads SGHDT; CDR2 reads YYEEEE. The V and J ends lost 3 bases and 1 base respectively, with 10 bases between them. CDR3 in DNA: TGTGCCAGCAGCTCCGGGACAAGGAACACTGAAGCTTTCTTT. Encoded protein: CASSSGTRNTEAFF. Supplemented by reference TRBV5-6 and TRBJ1-1, the full variable domain reads DAGVTQSPTHLIKTRGQQVTLRCSPKSGHDTVSWYQQALGQGPQFIFQYYEEEERQRGNFPDRFSGHQFPNYSSELNVNALLLGDSALYLCASSSGTRNTEAFFGQGTRLTVV.